The entry below gives a single TCR beta chain sequence along with its context. The antigen remains unidentified. In the original analysis: As immunoSEQ supplied junction-only sequences (without quality scores), filtering differed. The repertoire was sequenced with immunoSEQ multiplex PCR; TCRdb's copy has only in-frame clones and lacks some. V, J and clone size derive from that table, while D and trimming were established from the DNA sequence. This table has approximately 1,500,000 clones, approximately 98% appearing once. This entry is derived from a study of shared clonotypes between healthy human individuals. The study's findings and limits: Inspection by rarefaction showed sorted-subset sequencing to be incomplete despite large depth.

The V and J ends lost 0 bases and 8 bases respectively, with 13 bases between them. This CDR3 contains 14 residues. Looked up from germline, CDR1 is MNHEY and CDR2 is SVGAGI. The chain recombines TRBV6-5 with TRBJ1-2, with a possible D match to TRBD1 (5 bases). Sequencing was done on a sample of naive CD4+ T cells sorted from blood. Subset meaning: CD45RA+ positively selected. The receptor's source is a man between 25 and 39 years old in good health. The CDR3: CASSYSTRVGGYTF. CDR3 coding DNA: TGTGCCAGCAGTTACTCGACCAGGGTAGGAGGCTACACCTTC.